The 5 T cell receptor beta chains listed next were all sequenced from one sample in a study of T cells in Graves' hyperthyroidism and ophthalmopathy. Amplification yielded TCR beta CDR3 regions, with RNA transcripts as the source. An initial round of RT-PCR targeting the TCR CDR3 relied on the HTBI primer set. TCRdb reprocessed the multiplex PCR reads via MiXCR and lists one record per CDR3 protein. The sample consists of roughly 800,000 distinct CDR3 sequences, roughly 37% of them appearing once. Material for sequencing was blood. The receptor set was obtained from a man younger than 30 with Graves' hyperthyroidism.

The chain has TRBV20-1 and TRBJ2-2; no clear D. Germline V gene lookup returns CDR1 DFQATT and CDR2 SNEGSKA (reference sequence). The CDR3 consists of 13 residues. The germline V and J ends were trimmed by 3 bases and 11 bases, with 16 bases remaining between them. Written as DNA, the CDR3 is TGCAGTGCTAGGTCCAGTGACTTGCGCGAGCTGTTTTTT. This sequence encodes CSARSSDLRELFF.

This clonotype appeared a single time. V and J are TRBV29-1 and TRBJ2-2, with 12 bases lining up with TRBD1. J gave up 7 bases and V 7 bases, and 4 bases lay outside the gene matches. CDR3 length equals 13 residues. Germline V lookup: CDR1 SQVTM, CDR2 ANQGSEA. The CDR3 loop is CSGGQGAGGELFF. Written as DNA, the CDR3 is TGCAGCGGGGGACAGGGGGCGGGCGGGGAGCTGTTTTTT.

The CDR3 sequence: CASGTSETQYF. The CDR3 DNA reads TGTGCCAGTGGCACATCGGAGACCCAGTACTTC. This sequence joins TRBV19 and TRBJ2-5; unclear D gene. The CDR3 runs to 11 residues. The V and J ends lost 8 bases and 5 bases respectively, with 9 bases between them. From germline, CDR1 is LNHDA and CDR2 SQIVND (reference sequence).

This clonotype was seen at least ten times. CDR3 region: CSVESPGPFDYGYTF. CDR3 coding DNA: TGCAGCGTTGAAAGTCCAGGGCCCTTCGACTATGGCTACACCTTC. The chain employs TRBV29-1 and TRBJ1-2, with D possibly TRBD1 on 5 matching bases. The germline V gene encodes CDR1 SQVTM and CDR2 ANQGSEA. CDR3 length: 15 residues. V lost 2 bases to trimming and J lost 3 bases, with 16 bases between them.

The chain recombines TRBV6-1 with TRBJ1-1; 7 bases agree with TRBD1. The V gene's germline CDR1 is MNHNS and CDR2 SASEGT. The CDR3 spans 15 residues. With V trimmed by 6 bases and J by 4 bases, 11 bases remained unmatched. The CDR3 sequence is CASSPLGAGGTEAFF. The CDR3, as DNA: TGTGCCAGCAGCCCCCTCGGGGCAGGGGGCACTGAAGCTTTCTTT.